The 11 T cell receptor beta chains in this list originate from one sample, sequenced in a study of blood T cell repertoires in COVID-19. TCRdb's table, derived via immunoSEQ multiplex PCR, lists solely in-frame clones and lacks some. Among roughly 100,000 clones listed, 87% were seen once. Sample: peripheral blood. These receptors originate from a woman aged 50 to 60 with COVID-19, enrolled during active disease.

The chain is built from TRBV7-9 and TRBJ1-1; possible D gene TRBD1, 6 bases. CDR3 length: 13 residues. Trimming stripped 5 bases from V and 3 bases from J, with 10 bases between. Germline V gene sequence: CDR1 SEHNR, CDR2 FQNEAQ (reference sequence). This chain's CDR3 is CASSLTGYTEAFF. CDR3 nucleotides: TGTGCCAGCAGCCTAACAGGGTACACTGAAGCTTTCTTT. The full variable domain, its missing parts supplied by reference TRBV7-9 and TRBJ1-1, is DTGVSQNPRHKITKRGQNVTFRCDPISEHNRLYWYRQTLGQGPEFLTYFQNEAQLEKSRLLSDRFSAERPKGSFSTLEIQRTEQGDSAMYLCASSLTGYTEAFFGQGTRLTVV.

The chain combines TRBV10-1 with TRBJ2-3, with 9 bases aligning to TRBD2. In germline, CDR1 is WNHNN, CDR2 SYGVQD (reference sequence). The CDR3 runs 18 residues. V lost 3 bases and J lost 0; bases outside the gene matches: 10. CDR3 amino acids: CASSDEPSGVISTDTQYF. Here the CDR3 DNA reads TGCGCCAGCAGTGACGAGCCTAGCGGGGTTATTAGCACAGATACGCAGTATTTT.

This sequence joins TRBV30 and TRBJ1-1; D might be TRBD1 (5 bases). Germline values: CDR1 GTSNPN, CDR2 SVGIG (reference sequence). The CDR3 loop spans 14 amino acids. The V gene lost 3 bases and the J gene lost 5 bases, with 16 bases spanning the gap. CDR3 amino acids: CAWRASGIQTEAFF. As DNA, the CDR3 is TGTGCCTGGAGGGCTTCAGGGATTCAGACTGAAGCTTTCTTT.

The chain links TRBV7-2 to TRBJ2-2; 9 positions agree with TRBD2. V gave up 5 bases and J gave up 4 bases; unmatched junction bases: 8. Germline CDR1 and CDR2: SGHTA and FQGNSA. The CDR3 contains 16 residues. The CDR3 DNA reads as TGTGCCAGCAGCCCACCGGGACTAGCCGGCACCGGGGAGCTGTTTTTT. Residues: CASSPPGLAGTGELFF.

This clone turned up a few times. CDR3 protein: CASSLQGGYEQYF. The CDR3 DNA is TGTGCCAGCAGTTTACAGGGGGGCTACGAGCAGTACTTC. This chain connects TRBV12-3 or TRBV12-4 to TRBJ2-7; tentative D call: TRBD1 (7 bases). Trimming removed 2 bases from V and 3 bases from J, with 8 bases in between. This CDR3 has 13 amino acids.

This chain uses TRBV7-2 with TRBJ2-1; D is possibly TRBD2 (5 bases). The CDR3 loop spans 15 amino acids. The V gene lost 5 bases and the J gene lost 3 bases, with 14 bases spanning the gap. Germline loops: CDR1 SGHTA, CDR2 FQGNSA. The CDR3, as DNA: TGTGCCAGCAGCCCGACTCTCGGGGTCTACAATGAGCAGTTCTTC. It specifies CASSPTLGVYNEQFF.

This clone was observed once. This sequence joins TRBV2 and TRBJ2-5, with TRBD1 matching 7 bases. J was trimmed by 5 bases and V by 4 bases; bases with no gene match: 7. The CDR3 covers 14 residues. Germline V gives CDR1 SNHLY, CDR2 FYNNEI. In DNA form, the CDR3 reads TGTGCCAGCAGTGTAAATCAGGGGGAGGAGACCCAGTACTTC. It specifies CASSVNQGEETQYF. Together with reference TRBV2 and TRBJ2-5, the CDR3 gives the full variable domain: EPEVTQTPSHQVTQMGQEVILRCVPISNHLYFYWYRQILGQKVEFLVSFYNNEISEKSEIFDDQFSVERPDGSNFTLKIRSTKLEDSAMYFCASSVNQGEETQYFGPGTRLLVL.

This chain uses TRBV11-1 with TRBJ2-5, with 9 bases matching TRBD2. Germline loops: CDR1 SGHAT, CDR2 FQDESV (reference sequence). Trimming cost V 2 bases and J 4 bases; bases outside gene matches: 5. The CDR3 is 15 amino acids. CDR3 DNA: TGTGCCAGCAGCTTAATTGCGGGGGGGGGAGAGACCCAGTACTTC. Amino acids: CASSLIAGGGETQYF.

This clone was found once. The rearrangement links TRBV5-1 to TRBJ2-1; 14 positions agree with TRBD2. Trimming cost V 5 bases and J 0 bases; bases outside gene matches: 10. This CDR3 is built from 19 residues. Germline V gene lookup returns CDR1 SGHRS and CDR2 YFSETQ. CDR3 region: CASRKAGTSGGSSYNEQFF. The CDR3 DNA reads as TGCGCCAGCAGAAAAGCCGGGACTAGCGGGGGTTCCTCCTACAATGAGCAGTTCTTC.

This clone has only a few counts. This chain connects TRBV21-1 to TRBJ2-7; the table's D call TRBD1 went unverified against the DNA. TRBV21-1 is recorded as a pseudogene. This CDR3 region has 18 residues. The DNA for the CDR3 is TGTGCCAGCAGCCGACGAGACAGGGGGCCAGGCACCTCCTACGAGCAGTACTTC. It encodes CASSRRDRGPGTSYEQYF.

A single count supports this clone. The rearrangement joins TRBV18 to TRBJ1-1; tentative D call: TRBD1 (5 bases). This CDR3 spans 16 amino acids. CDR1 KGHSH and CDR2 LQKENI come from the germline V gene. The ends were cut back, 2 bases at V and 4 bases at J, with 17 bases in the middle. CDR3 in amino acids: CASSPRHRGITTEAFF. The CDR3 nucleotides read TGTGCCAGCTCACCAAGGCACCGGGGGATTACCACTGAAGCTTTCTTT. Full variable domain (remainder filled in from reference TRBV18 and TRBJ1-1): NAGVMQNPRHLVRRRGQEARLRCSPMKGHSHVYWYRQLPEEGLKFMVYLQKENIIDESGMPKERFSAEFPKEGPSILRIQQVVRGDSAAYFCASSPRHRGITTEAFFGQGTRLTVV.